This TCR beta chain was profiled in a study of T cells in Graves' hyperthyroidism and ophthalmopathy. RNA transcripts served as the template for amplifying TCR beta CDR3 regions. Researchers ran a first-round RT-PCR on the TCR CDR3 using the HTBI primer set. Via MiXCR, TCRdb re-called the multiplex PCR reads, giving one row per CDR3 protein. The sample records hundreds of thousands of distinct CDR3 sequences, roughly a sixth being singletons. The length of the CDR3 is 14 residues. Germline CDR1 SEHNR, CDR2 FQNEAQ (reference sequence). Trimming took off 4 bases at V and 5 bases at J, with 14 bases between the two ends.

V usage is TRBV7-9 and J usage is TRBJ2-5; D is ambiguous. This receptor was identified in a woman aged 50 to 60 with Graves' hyperthyroidism that later progressed to Graves' ophthalmopathy. Sequencing was performed on blood. The CDR3 sequence: CASSSASAYETQYF. In DNA, the CDR3 is TGTGCCAGCAGCTCAGCGTCGGCCTACGAGACCCAGTACTTC.